This T cell receptor (beta chain) was captured in a study of graft-versus-host responses after intestinal transplantation. Study-wide background: Transplants were multivisceral, liver-intestinal, or isolated intestinal. Anti-thymocyte globulin served as induction for all recipients, who then took tacrolimus and steroids for 2 to 4 years.

CDR1 is SGHRS and CDR2 is YFSETQ in the germline V gene. The CDR3 runs to 16 residues. Trimming shortened V by 4 bases and J by 0 bases, and 17 bases separated the two germline ends. Comments on this clone: What it binds is not known.

Assay used: immunoSEQ multiplex PCR; TCRdb lists only in-frame clones, some missing. The sample contains 90,000 to 130,000 clones, 90% to 95% of which appear only once. The chain combines TRBV5-1 with TRBJ2-7; D not certain. This sequence was found in a human donor who was the organ donor for an intestinal transplant. Sequences were derived from unstimulated CD8+ T cells sorted from spleen or lymph node cells, sampled before transplant. CDR3 region: CASSPRWAGSSYEQYF. The CDR3 region has the DNA TGCGCCAGCAGCCCCCGCTGGGCCGGAAGCTCCTACGAGCAGTACTTC. The whole variable domain, remainder taken from reference TRBV5-1 and TRBJ2-7, is KAGVTQTPRYLIKTRGQQVTLSCSPISGHRSVSWYQQTPGQGLQFLFEYFSETQRNKGNFPGRFSGRQFSNSRSEMNVSTLELGDSALYLCASSPRWAGSSYEQYFGPGTRLTVT.